This TCR beta chain was recovered during a study of OX40 agonist ivuxolimab in advanced cancers. Turning to the study itself: The group had a mean age of approximately 60 years, ranged from 23 to 79, and was 82.7% male. Therapy given before enrollment (anti-PD-1, anti-PD-L1 or anti-CTLA-4) was allowed, and 40% to 50% had some.

Clones were read by immunoSEQ multiplex PCR, and TCRdb kept only the in-frame ones, dropping some. The sample has under 100,000 clones, more than 85% seen once; the top ten hold 2% to 3%. This CDR3 has 15 residues. Germline V gene lookup returns CDR1 MGHDK and CDR2 SYGVNS. Trimming removed 6 bases at V and 1 base at J, with 16 bases between. This sequence originates from an adult with an advanced solid tumor such as melanoma, head and neck, liver or kidney cancer. The sample consisted of CD4+ or CD8+ T cells sorted from blood, taken in a trial of the OX40 agonist ivuxolimab. This chain connects TRBV25-1 to TRBJ2-7; perhaps TRBD1 as D (7 bases). The chain's CDR3 is CASRDIGGQSYEQYF. CDR3 bases: TGTGCCAGCAGGGATATCGGGGGACAGTCCTACGAGCAGTACTTC.